This record looks at one T cell receptor beta chain sequence and its context. No antigen is known for it. The sample belongs to a study of shared clonotypes between healthy human individuals. CD45RO negativity and positive selection for CCR7 defined naive CD8 cells, a population that excluded terminally differentiated effector memory CD45RA+ cells. This CDR3 has 13 residues. Germline CDR1 LNHDA, CDR2 SQIVND (reference sequence). V shed 5 bases and J shed 7 bases, with 12 bases lying between them. This table comes from immunoSEQ multiplex PCR, and its TCRdb copy is limited to in-frame clones, with some not included. This table holds around 2.1 million clones, around 93% found once. Overall study findings and caveats: Of the naive CD4 clonotypes, 4% to 5% were shared across a handful of donors.

The sequencing sample was made of naive CD8+ T cells from PBMCs. The chain uses TRBV19 and TRBJ1-5, with D maybe TRBD1 (5 bases). The origin of this receptor is a young man in good health. Some clones in this sample may be carry-over from other donors' samples. The CDR3 DNA sequence: TGTGCCAGTAGTCCTCCGAGGGGACAGCCCCAGCATTTT. This encodes CASSPPRGQPQHF.